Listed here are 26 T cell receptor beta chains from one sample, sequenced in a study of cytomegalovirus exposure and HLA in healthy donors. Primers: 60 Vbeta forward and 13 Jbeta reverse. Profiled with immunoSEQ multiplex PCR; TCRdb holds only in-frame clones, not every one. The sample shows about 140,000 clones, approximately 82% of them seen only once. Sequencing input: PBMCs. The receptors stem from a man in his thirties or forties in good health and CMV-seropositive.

The CDR3 DNA follows: TGTGCCAGCAGCCTGGCGGGGAGCGAGACCCAGTACTTC. Translating gives CASSLAGSETQYF. The chain is built from TRBV14 and TRBJ2-5; possibly TRBD2 for D (6 bases). Germline values: CDR1 SGHDN, CDR2 FVKESK. CDR3 size: 13 residues. Trimming took 4 bases from V and 5 from J, leaving 11 bases between them. Variable domain in full (rest from reference TRBV14 and TRBJ2-5): EAGVTQFPSHSVIEKGQTVTLRCDPISGHDNLYWYRRVMGKEIKFLLHFVKESKQDESGMPNNRFLAERTGGTYSTLKVQPAELEDSGVYFCASSLAGSETQYFGPGTRLLVL.

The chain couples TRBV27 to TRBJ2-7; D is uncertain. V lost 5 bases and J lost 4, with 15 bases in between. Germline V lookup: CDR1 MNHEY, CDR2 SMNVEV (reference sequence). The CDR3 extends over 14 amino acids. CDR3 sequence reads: CASSLRFTGYEQYF. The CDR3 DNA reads TGTGCCAGCAGTCTCAGGTTCACTGGGTACGAGCAGTACTTC.

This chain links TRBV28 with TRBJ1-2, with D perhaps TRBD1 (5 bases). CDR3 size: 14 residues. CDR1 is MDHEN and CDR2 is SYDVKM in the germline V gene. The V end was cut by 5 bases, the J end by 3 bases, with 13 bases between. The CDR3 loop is CASSLGGSHYGYTF. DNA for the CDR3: TGTGCCAGCAGTCTTGGGGGGTCCCACTATGGCTACACCTTC.

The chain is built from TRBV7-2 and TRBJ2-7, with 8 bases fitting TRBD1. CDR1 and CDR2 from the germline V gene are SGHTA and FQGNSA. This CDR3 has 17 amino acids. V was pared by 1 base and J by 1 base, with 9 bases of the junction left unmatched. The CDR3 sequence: CASSLDLPTGESYEQYF. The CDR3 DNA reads TGTGCCAGCAGCTTAGATCTCCCGACAGGGGAGTCCTACGAGCAGTACTTC.

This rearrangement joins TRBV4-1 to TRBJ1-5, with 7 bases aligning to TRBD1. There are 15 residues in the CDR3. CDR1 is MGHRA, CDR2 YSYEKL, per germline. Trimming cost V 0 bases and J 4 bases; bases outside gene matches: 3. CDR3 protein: CASSQERQGNQPQHF. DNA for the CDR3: TGCGCCAGCAGCCAAGAGAGACAGGGAAATCAGCCCCAGCATTTT.

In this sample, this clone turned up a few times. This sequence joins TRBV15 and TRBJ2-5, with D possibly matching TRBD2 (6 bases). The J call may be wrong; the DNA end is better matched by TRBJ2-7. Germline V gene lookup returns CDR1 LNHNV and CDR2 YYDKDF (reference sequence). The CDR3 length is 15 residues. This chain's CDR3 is CATSRGREPVYEQYF. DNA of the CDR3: TGTGCCACCAGCAGAGGTCGGGAGCCTGTCTACGAGCAGTACTTC.

CDR3 loop: CAISDRGNSNQPQHF. CDR3 DNA sequence: TGTGCCATCAGTGACCGGGGGAATAGCAATCAGCCCCAGCATTTT. The chain is built from TRBV10-3 and TRBJ1-5; D is possibly TRBD1 (5 bases). Looked up from germline, CDR1 is ENHRY and CDR2 is SYGVKD. Trimming cost V 3 bases and J 0 bases, with 9 bases left between them. The CDR3 covers 15 residues.

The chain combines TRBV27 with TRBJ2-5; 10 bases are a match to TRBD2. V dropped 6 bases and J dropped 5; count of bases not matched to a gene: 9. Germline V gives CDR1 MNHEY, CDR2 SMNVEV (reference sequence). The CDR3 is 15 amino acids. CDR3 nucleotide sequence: TGTGCCAGCAGCCCCAGCGGGGGGGCACGGGAGACCCAGTACTTC. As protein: CASSPSGGARETQYF.

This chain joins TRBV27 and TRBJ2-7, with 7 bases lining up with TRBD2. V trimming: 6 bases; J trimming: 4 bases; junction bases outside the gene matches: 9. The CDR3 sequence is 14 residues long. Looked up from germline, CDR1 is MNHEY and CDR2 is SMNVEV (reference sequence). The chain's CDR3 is CASSRSAGVYEQYF. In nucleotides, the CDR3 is TGTGCCAGCAGCCGTTCGGCGGGGGTGTACGAGCAGTACTTC.

The CDR3 protein is CASRSGQGALGYTF. In DNA form, the CDR3 reads TGTGCCAGCAGATCCGGACAGGGGGCATTGGGCTACACCTTC. The J gene is TRBJ1-2, the V gene TRBV28; 11 bases map to TRBD1. Trimming removed 6 bases from V and 8 bases from J; junction bases left unmatched: 8. The CDR3 loop spans 14 amino acids. Germline lookup yields CDR1 MDHEN and CDR2 SYDVKM.

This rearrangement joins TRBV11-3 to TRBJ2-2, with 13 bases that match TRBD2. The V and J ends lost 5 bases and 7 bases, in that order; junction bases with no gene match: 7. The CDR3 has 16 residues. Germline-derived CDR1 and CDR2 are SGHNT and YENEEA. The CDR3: CASSDLTSGRIGELFF. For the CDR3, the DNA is TGTGCCAGCAGCGATCTGACTAGCGGGAGGATCGGGGAGCTGTTTTTT.

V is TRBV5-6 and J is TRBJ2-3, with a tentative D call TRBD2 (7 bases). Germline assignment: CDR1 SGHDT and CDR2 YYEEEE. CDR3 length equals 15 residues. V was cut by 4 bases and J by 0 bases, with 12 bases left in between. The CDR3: CASSGGGLSTDTQYF. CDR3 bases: TGTGCCAGCAGCGGGGGGGGGCTTAGCACAGATACGCAGTATTTT.

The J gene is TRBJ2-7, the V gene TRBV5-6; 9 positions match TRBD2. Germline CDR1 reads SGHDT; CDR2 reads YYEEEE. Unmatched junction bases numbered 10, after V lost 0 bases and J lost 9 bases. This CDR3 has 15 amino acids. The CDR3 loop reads CASSLGSGSLWGQYF. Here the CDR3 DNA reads TGTGCCAGCAGCTTGGGTAGCGGGAGCCTCTGGGGGCAGTACTTC.

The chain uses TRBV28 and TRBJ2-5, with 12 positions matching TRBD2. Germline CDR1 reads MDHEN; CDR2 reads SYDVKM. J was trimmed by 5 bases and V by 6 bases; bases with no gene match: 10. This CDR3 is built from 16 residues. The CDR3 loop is CASRRTTSGGQETQYF. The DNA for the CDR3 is TGTGCCAGCAGACGAACGACTAGCGGGGGTCAGGAGACCCAGTACTTC.

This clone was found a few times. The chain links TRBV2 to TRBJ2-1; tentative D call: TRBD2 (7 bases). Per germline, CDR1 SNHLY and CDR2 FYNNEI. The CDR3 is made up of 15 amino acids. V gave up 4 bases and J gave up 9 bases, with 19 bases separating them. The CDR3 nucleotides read TGTGCCAGCAGTGGGGGGGCGGGGGCCTTTACTGAGCAGTTCTTC. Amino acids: CASSGGAGAFTEQFF.

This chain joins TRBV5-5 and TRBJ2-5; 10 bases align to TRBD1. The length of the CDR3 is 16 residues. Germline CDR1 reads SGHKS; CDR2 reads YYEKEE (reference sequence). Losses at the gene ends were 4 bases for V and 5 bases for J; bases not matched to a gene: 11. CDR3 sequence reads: CASSIPTGGRAETQYF. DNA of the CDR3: TGTGCCAGCAGCATCCCGACAGGGGGCAGGGCGGAGACCCAGTACTTC.

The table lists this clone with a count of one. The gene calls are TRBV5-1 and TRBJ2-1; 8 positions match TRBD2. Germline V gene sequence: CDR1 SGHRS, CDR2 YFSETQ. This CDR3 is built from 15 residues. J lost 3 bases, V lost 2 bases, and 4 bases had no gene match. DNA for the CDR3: TGCGCCAGCAGCTTTGTGGCGGGGGGCTACAATGAGCAGTTCTTC. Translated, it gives CASSFVAGGYNEQFF. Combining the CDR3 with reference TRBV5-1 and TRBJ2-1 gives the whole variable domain KAGVTQTPRYLIKTRGQQVTLSCSPISGHRSVSWYQQTPGQGLQFLFEYFSETQRNKGNFPGRFSGRQFSNSRSEMNVSTLELGDSALYLCASSFVAGGYNEQFFGPGTRLTVL.

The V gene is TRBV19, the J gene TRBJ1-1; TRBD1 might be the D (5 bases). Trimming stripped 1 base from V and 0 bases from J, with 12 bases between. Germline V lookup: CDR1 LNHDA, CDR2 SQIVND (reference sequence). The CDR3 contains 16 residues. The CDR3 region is CASSIGGGYMNTEAFF. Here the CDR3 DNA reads TGTGCCAGTAGTATAGGGGGGGGGTACATGAACACTGAAGCTTTCTTT.

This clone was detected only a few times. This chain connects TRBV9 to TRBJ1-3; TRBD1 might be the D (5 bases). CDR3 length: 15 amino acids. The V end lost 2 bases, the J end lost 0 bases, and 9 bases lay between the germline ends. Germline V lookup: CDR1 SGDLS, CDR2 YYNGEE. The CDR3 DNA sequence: TGTGCCAGCAGCGTGGACACCCACTCTGGAAACACCATATATTTT. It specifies CASSVDTHSGNTIYF.

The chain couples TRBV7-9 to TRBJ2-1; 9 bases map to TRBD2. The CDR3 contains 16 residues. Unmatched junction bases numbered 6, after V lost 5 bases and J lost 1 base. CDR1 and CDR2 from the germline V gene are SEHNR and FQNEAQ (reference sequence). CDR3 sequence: CASSARLAESYNEQFF. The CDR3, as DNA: TGTGCCAGCAGCGCCCGACTAGCGGAGTCCTACAATGAGCAGTTCTTC.

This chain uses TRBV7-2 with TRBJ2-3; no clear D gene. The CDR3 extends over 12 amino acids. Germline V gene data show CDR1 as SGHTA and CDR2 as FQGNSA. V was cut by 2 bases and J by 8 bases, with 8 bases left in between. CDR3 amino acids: CASSLQYGTQYF. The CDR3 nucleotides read TGTGCCAGCAGCTTACAGTATGGTACGCAGTATTTT.

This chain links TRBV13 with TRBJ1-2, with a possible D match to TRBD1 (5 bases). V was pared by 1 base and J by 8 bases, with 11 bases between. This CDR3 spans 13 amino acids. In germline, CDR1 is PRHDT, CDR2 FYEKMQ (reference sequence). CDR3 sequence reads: CASSLAGGNGYTF. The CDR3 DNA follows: TGTGCCAGCAGCTTAGCGGGGGGGAACGGCTACACCTTC.

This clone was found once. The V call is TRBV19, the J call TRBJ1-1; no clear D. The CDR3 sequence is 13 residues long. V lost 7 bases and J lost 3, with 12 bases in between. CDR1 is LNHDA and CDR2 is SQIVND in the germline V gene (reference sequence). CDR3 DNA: TGTGCCAGTAACTTGAACAGAGACACTGAAGCTTTCTTT. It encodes CASNLNRDTEAFF. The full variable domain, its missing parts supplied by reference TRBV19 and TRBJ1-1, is DGGITQSPKYLFRKEGQNVTLSCEQNLNHDAMYWYRQDPGQGLRLIYYSQIVNDFQKGDIAEGYSVSREKKESFPLTVTSAQKNPTAFYLCASNLNRDTEAFFGQGTRLTVV.

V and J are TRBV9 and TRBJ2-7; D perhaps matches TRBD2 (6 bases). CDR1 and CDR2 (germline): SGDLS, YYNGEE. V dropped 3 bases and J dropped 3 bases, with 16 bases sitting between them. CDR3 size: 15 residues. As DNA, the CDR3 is TGTGCCAGCAGCGCTAGACTAGAAGCGAGCTACGAGCAGTACTTC. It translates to CASSARLEASYEQYF.

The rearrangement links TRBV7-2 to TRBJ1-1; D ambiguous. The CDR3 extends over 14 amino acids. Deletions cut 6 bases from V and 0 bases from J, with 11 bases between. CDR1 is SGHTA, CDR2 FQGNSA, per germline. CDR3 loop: CASSATFMNTEAFF. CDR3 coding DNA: TGTGCCAGCAGTGCGACATTTATGAACACTGAAGCTTTCTTT. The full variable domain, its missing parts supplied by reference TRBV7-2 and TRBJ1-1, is GAGVSQSPSNKVTEKGKDVELRCDPISGHTALYWYRQSLGQGLEFLIYFQGNSAPDKSGLPSDRFSAERTGGSVSTLTIQRTQQEDSAVYLCASSATFMNTEAFFGQGTRLTVV.

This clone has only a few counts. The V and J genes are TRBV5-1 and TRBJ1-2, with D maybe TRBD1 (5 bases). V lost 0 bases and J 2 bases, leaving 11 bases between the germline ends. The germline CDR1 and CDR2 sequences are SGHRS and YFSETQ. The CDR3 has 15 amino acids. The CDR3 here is CASSLDGRANYGYTF. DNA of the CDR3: TGCGCCAGCAGCTTGGACGGCAGGGCAAACTATGGCTACACCTTC.